Listed below are T cell receptor beta chains from one sample, sequenced in a study of blood T cell repertoires in COVID-19. The protocol was immunoSEQ multiplex PCR, while the TCRdb copy is restricted to in-frame clones and leaves out a portion. Among some 100,000 clones listed, about 85% were seen once. Sequenced material: peripheral blood. These receptors were taken from a woman in her seventies with active or convalescent COVID-19. Each CDR3 is given with its conserved first and last residue. Each record gives: clone size, D gene, J gene, V gene, CDR3 DNA, CDR3 protein. D genes are given only for firm matches. Not every row has a clone size; where given, it reads once, few, many or a size class.

- TRBD1 TRBJ1-4 TRBV5-6 TGTGCCAGCAGCTCCGGGACAGGGGTTGAAAAACTGTTTTTT CASSSGTGVEKLFF
- TRBD1 TRBJ1-4 TRBV15 TGTGCCACCATGGCAGGGGGCAATGAAAAACTGTTTTTT CATMAGGNEKLFF
- - TRBJ2-2 TRBV2 TGTGCCAGCAGGGAGGCCCTACCCGGGGAGCTGTTTTTT CASREALPGELFF
- TRBD1 TRBJ1-2 TRBV19 TGTGCCAGTAGACAAGGGACAGGGATCTATGGCTACACCTTC CASRQGTGIYGYTF
- - TRBJ1-3 TRBV18 TGTGCCAGCTCACCGGAGCAGGGCCACCTCTCTGGAAACACCATATATTTT CASSPEQGHLSGNTIYF
- - TRBJ1-5 TRBV9 TGTGCCAGCAGCCCAGGGGCAGACTACAATCAGCCCCAGCATTTT CASSPGADYNQPQHF
- - TRBJ2-2 TRBV2 TGTGCCAGCAGTGCCAGGGGCACCGGGGAGCTGTTTTTT CASSARGTGELFF
- TRBD2 TRBJ2-1 TRBV7-2 TGTGCCAGCAGCTCCTATAGCGGGGGGGCATACAATGAGCAGTTCTTC CASSSYSGGAYNEQFF
- TRBD1 TRBJ2-7 TRBV6-5 TGTGCCAGCAGTTACGGGACAGGGAGGATCCACGAGCAGTACTTC CASSYGTGRIHEQYF
- - TRBJ2-2 TRBV5-1 TGCGCCAGCAGCTTGGCCTCGTCACTCACCGGGGAGCTGTTTTTT CASSLASSLTGELFF
few - TRBJ1-6 TRBV5-5 TGTGCCAGCAGCTTTGGGGCAGGGGAAGGGAATTCACCCCTCCACTTT CASSFGAGEGNSPLHF
- TRBD1 TRBJ2-3 TRBV5-6 TGTGCCAGCAGCTTGGCTGTGGGACAGGGGATAGATACGCAGTATTTT CASSLAVGQGIDTQYF
- TRBD1 TRBJ2-7 TRBV5-1 TGCGCCAGCAGCTTGGGACAGGGGGATTACGAGCAGTACTTC CASSLGQGDYEQYF
- - TRBJ1-1 TRBV10-3 TGTGCCATCAGTAAAGATTCAGGGACTGAAGCTTTCTTT CAISKDSGTEAFF
- - TRBJ1-1 TRBV24-1 TGTGCCACCAGTGATGGGGACTTTGAAGCTTTCTTT CATSDGDFEAFF
- - TRBJ2-2 TRBV7-9 TGTGCCAGCAGCTTAAAGGGGTGGTCAACCGGGGAGCTGTTTTTT CASSLKGWSTGELFF
- - TRBJ2-7 TRBV21-1 TGTGCCAGCAGCAACAGGGGGTCCTACGAGCAGTACTTC CASSNRGSYEQYF
- TRBD1 TRBJ1-5 TRBV5-1 TGCGCCAGCAGCCCAGGGGGCGCGGGGCAGCCCCAGCATTTT CASSPGGAGQPQHF
- - TRBJ1-2 TRBV7-2 TGTGCCAGCAGCTTAGGTGGGCTCATATATGGCAGCACCTTC CASSLGGLIYGSTF
many - TRBJ1-1 TRBV19 TGTGCCAGTAGACTCTCGGGGGGGATTGGCACTGAAGCTTTCTTT CASRLSGGIGTEAFF
- - TRBJ1-1 TRBV5-1 TGCGCCAGCAGCCCGGGGAGGGCCACTGAAGCTTTCTTT CASSPGRATEAFF
- TRBD1 TRBJ2-3 TRBV5-1 TGCGCCAGCAGCTTCACAGGGGATGCAGATACGCAGTATTTT CASSFTGDADTQYF
- TRBD1 TRBJ1-4 TRBV7-9 TGTGCCAGCAGCCTAGGGGGCATCGGTGAAAAACTGTTTTTT CASSLGGIGEKLFF
- TRBD2 TRBJ2-7 TRBV4-3 TGCGCCAGCAGCCAAGAGCTAGCGGGGGGACGCGGGGAGCAGTACTTC CASSQELAGGRGEQYF
- TRBD2 TRBJ2-1 TRBV2 TGTGCCAGCAGTGCGGGCGGGGGGTTATTCGATGAGCAGTTCTTC CASSAGGGLFDEQFF
- - TRBJ1-2 TRBV11-2 TGTGCCAGCAGCGACAGTAACTATGGCTACACCTTC CASSDSNYGYTF
- - TRBJ1-1 TRBV18 TGTGCCAGCTCCCAAATGAACACTGAAGCTTTCTTT CASSQMNTEAFF
- - TRBJ2-6 TRBV28 TGTGCCAGCCTTTCTGGGGCCAACGTCCTGACTTTC CASLSGANVLTF
- TRBD1 TRBJ1-2 TRBV7-6 TGTGCCAGCAGCTTAAATAGACAGGGGGATGGCTACACCTTC CASSLNRQGDGYTF
- - TRBJ1-4 TRBV27 TGTGCCAGCCCTCGGACAGAGATCACCTACTTT CASPRTEITYF
- - TRBJ1-3 TRBV28 TGTGCCAGCAGCCTAGGGCCCTCCGGGGGGGCGGTCAGAAACACCATATATTTT CASSLGPSGGAVRNTIYF
- TRBD2 TRBJ2-2 TRBV10-2 TGCGCCAGCAGGGGGAGGGAGCGGGGGGGCACCCTGCTTAACACCGGGGAGCTGTTTTTT CASRGRERGGTLLNTGELFF